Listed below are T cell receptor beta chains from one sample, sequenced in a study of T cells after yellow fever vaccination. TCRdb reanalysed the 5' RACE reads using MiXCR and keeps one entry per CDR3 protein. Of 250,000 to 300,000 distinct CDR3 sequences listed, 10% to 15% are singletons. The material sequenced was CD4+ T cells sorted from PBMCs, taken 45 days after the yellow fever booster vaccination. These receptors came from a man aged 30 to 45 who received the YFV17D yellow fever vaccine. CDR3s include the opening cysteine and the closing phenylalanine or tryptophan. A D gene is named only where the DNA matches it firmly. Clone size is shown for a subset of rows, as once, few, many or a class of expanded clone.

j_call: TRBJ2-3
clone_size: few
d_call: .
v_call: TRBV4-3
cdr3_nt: TGCGCCAGCAGCCAAGATCGCGATTTCGCCACAGATACGCAGTATTTT
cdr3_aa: CASSQDRDFATDTQYF

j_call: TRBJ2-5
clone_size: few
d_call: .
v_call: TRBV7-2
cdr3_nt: TGTGCCAGCAGCTTAATTGCGGGAAGGATGGGGACCCAGTACTTC
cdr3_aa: CASSLIAGRMGTQYF

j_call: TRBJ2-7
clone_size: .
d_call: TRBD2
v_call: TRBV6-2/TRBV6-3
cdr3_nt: TGTGCCAGCAGTACCGGGATTAGCGGGCCCTCGGTTTACGAGCAGTACTTC
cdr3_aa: CASSTGISGPSVYEQYF

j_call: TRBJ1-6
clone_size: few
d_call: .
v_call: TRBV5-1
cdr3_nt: TGCGCCAGCAGCTTCGGAGGGGAGGGTTCACCCCTCCACTTT
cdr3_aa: CASSFGGEGSPLHF

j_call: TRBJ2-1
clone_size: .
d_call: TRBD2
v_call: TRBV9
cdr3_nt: TGTGCCAGCAGCCCTCGACTAGCGGGTGATCCTTACAATGAGCAGTTCTTC
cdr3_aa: CASSPRLAGDPYNEQFF

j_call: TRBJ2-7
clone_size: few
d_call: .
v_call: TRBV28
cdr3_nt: TGTGCCAGCAGTTTAAAAGCCTACGAGCAGTACTTC
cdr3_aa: CASSLKAYEQYF

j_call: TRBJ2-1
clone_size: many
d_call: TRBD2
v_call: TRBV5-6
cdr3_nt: TGTGCCAGCAAGCGGGACGCGGACAATGAGCAGTTCTTC
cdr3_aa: CASKRDADNEQFF

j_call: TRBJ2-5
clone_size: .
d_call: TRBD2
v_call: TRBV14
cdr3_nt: TGTGCCAGCAGCCACCGGATGGGGACTAGCGGGCAAGAGACCCAGTACTTC
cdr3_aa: CASSHRMGTSGQETQYF

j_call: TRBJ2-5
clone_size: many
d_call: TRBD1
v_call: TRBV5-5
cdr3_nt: TGTGCCAGCAGCGGTAAGACAGGGAGAGAGACCCAGTACTTC
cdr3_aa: CASSGKTGRETQYF

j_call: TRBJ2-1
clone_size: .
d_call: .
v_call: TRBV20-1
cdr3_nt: TGCAGTGCTCTCCATAGGGTCAGCTCCTACAATGAGCAGTTCTTC
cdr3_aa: CSALHRVSSYNEQFF

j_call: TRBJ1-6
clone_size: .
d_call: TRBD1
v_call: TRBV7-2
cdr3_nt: TGTGCCAGCAGCTTGGCGGACAGGGTGGATCCCCTCCACTTT
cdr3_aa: CASSLADRVDPLHF

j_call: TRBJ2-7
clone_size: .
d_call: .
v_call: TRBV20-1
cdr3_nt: TGCAGTGCTCCTCAGGGAAACGAGCAGTACTTC
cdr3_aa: CSAPQGNEQYF

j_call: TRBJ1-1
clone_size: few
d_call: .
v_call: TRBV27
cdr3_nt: TGTGCCAGCAGTTTAGGTTTAGGATCTGTCAGACTCTCGAACACTGAAGCTTTCTTT
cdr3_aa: CASSLGLGSVRLSNTEAFF

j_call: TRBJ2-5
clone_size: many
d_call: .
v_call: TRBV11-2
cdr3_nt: TGTGCCAGCACAAAAGGGGACTCTGAAGAGACCCAGTACTTC
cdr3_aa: CASTKGDSEETQYF

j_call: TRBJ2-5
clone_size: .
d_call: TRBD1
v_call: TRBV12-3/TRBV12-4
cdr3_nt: TGTGCCAGCAGTCAATCGACAGGGGGCGAGACCCAGTACTTC
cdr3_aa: CASSQSTGGETQYF

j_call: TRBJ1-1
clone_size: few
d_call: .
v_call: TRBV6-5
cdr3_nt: TGTGCCAGCGGTTACACTGGGACGGAAACTGAAGCTTTCTTT
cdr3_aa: CASGYTGTETEAFF

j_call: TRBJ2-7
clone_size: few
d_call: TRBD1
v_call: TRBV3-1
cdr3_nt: TGTGCCAGCAGCCGAACTCGGACAGGGGTCGAGCAGTACTTC
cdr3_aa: CASSRTRTGVEQYF

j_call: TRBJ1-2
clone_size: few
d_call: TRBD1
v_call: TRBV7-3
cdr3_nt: TGTGCCAGCAGCCCAGGGGGCCTCGGCTATGGCTACACCTTC
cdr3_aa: CASSPGGLGYGYTF

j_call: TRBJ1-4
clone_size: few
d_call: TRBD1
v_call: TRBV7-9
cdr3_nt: TGTGCCAGCAGCCCGGGACAGGGGAGTGAAAAACTGTTTTTT
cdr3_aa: CASSPGQGSEKLFF

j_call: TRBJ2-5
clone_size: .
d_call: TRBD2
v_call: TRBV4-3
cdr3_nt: TGCGCCAGCAGCCAACAAGGACTAGCGGGAGAGACCCAGTACTTC
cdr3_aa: CASSQQGLAGETQYF

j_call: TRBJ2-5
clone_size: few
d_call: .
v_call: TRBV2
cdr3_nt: TGTGCCAGCAGCGAAGGTGCGACCCAGTACTTC
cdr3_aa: CASSEGATQYF

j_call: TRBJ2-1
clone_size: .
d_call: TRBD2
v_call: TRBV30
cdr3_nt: TGTGCCTGGAAAGGGACTAGCGGGAGGAAGTACAATGAGCAGTTCTTC
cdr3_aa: CAWKGTSGRKYNEQFF

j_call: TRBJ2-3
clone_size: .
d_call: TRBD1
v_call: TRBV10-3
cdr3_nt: TGTGCCATCAGTGTAGGGGGCGCAGATACGCAGTATTTT
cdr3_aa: CAISVGGADTQYF

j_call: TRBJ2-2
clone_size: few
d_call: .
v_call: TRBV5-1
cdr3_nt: TGCGCCAGCAGCCTAGGACTAGGGGAGCTGTTTTTT
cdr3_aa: CASSLGLGELFF

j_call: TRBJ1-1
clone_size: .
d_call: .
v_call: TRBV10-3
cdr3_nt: TGTGCCATCACCTCGGACGGGCGTCACACTGAAGCTTTCTTT
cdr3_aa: CAITSDGRHTEAFF